The clone carrying this T cell receptor beta chain was counted once. What it binds is unknown. The sample is drawn from a study of chemoradiotherapy in HPV16-positive cancers. Notes on the study in general: During treatment, candidate HPV-specific clones and E7-related motifs expanded in tumor.

Data came from immunoSEQ multiplex PCR; TCRdb stores just in-frame clones and leaves some out. This table holds 9,500 to 15,000 clones, around 87% found once. The CDR3 consists of 12 residues. Germline CDR1 reads SQVTM; CDR2 reads ANQGSEA. Unmatched junction bases numbered 7, after V lost 8 bases and J lost 12 bases. Sequenced material: blood, taken from a patient who underwent chemoradiotherapy. The rearrangement joins TRBV29-1 to TRBJ2-1; TRBD2 aligns across 13 bases. The receptor was derived from a human donor with HPV-associated anogenital cancer. CDR3 sequence (DNA): TGCAGCCAGACTAGCGGGGGGCGCCTGCAGTTCTTC. Its translation: CSQTSGGRLQFF.